These 14 T cell receptor beta chains were all obtained from the same sample, sequenced in a study of blood T cell repertoires in COVID-19. The data were produced by immunoSEQ multiplex PCR, yet TCRdb's version contains in-frame clones alone and is incomplete. This table holds under 55,000 clones, about 85% found once. Sequencing was done on a sample of peripheral blood. The receptor source for this set is a human donor in a cohort sampled during active COVID-19.

This chain uses TRBV6-5 with TRBJ2-2, with 7 bases that match TRBD2. The CDR3 length is 15 residues. The V and J ends lost 7 bases and 2 bases, in that order; junction bases with no gene match: 7. From germline, CDR1 is MNHEY and CDR2 SVGAGI. The CDR3 sequence is CASTTGLSNTGELFF. CDR3 bases: TGTGCCAGCACCACGGGACTATCTAACACCGGGGAGCTGTTTTTT.

V usage is TRBV5-6 and J usage is TRBJ1-4; 8 positions agree with TRBD1. CDR1 and CDR2 (germline): SGHDT, YYEEEE. The J segment lost 7 bases and the V segment lost 1 base, leaving 6 bases of the junction unmatched. The CDR3 runs 15 residues. The CDR3 nucleotides read TGTGCCAGCAGCTTGACGACAGGGGTTAGTGAAAAACTGTTTTTT. It is translated as CASSLTTGVSEKLFF.

There are a few counts of this clone. The chain carries TRBV3-1 (or the pseudogene TRBV3-2) and TRBJ2-3, with TRBD1 identical over 10 bases. Germline V lookup: CDR1 LGHDT, CDR2 YNNKEL (reference sequence). V trimming: 2 bases; J trimming: 4 bases; junction bases outside the gene matches: 3. This CDR3 spans 15 amino acids. CDR3 residues: CASSQWDRGSDTQYF. The CDR3 DNA follows: TGTGCCAGCAGCCAATGGGACAGGGGTTCAGATACGCAGTATTTT.

The rearrangement links TRBV5-1 to TRBJ2-3, with TRBD2 identical over 7 bases. The germline gives CDR1 SGHRS, CDR2 YFSETQ. The CDR3 has 14 amino acids. Trimming cost V 2 bases and J 2 bases; bases outside gene matches: 2. Written as DNA, the CDR3 is TGCGCCAGCAGCTTCGGACTAGACACAGATACGCAGTATTTT. This translates into CASSFGLDTDTQYF.

The chain has TRBV7-8 and TRBJ2-3; no clear D. Trimming left V 0 bases short and J 6 bases short, with 13 bases between. Germline V lookup: CDR1 SGHVS, CDR2 FQNEAQ. The length of the CDR3 is 15 residues. Here the CDR3 reads CASSLAPTSSDTQYF. The CDR3 DNA reads TGTGCCAGCAGCTTAGCCCCTACGTCCTCCGATACGCAGTATTTT.

The rearrangement links TRBV5-1 to TRBJ1-2, with D perhaps TRBD1 (5 bases). The ends were cut back, 0 bases at V and 2 bases at J, with 11 bases in the middle. The CDR3 contains 15 residues. The germline CDR1 and CDR2 sequences are SGHRS and YFSETQ. DNA for the CDR3: TGCGCCAGCAGCTTGGCGGTGTCAGGGAACTATGGCTACACCTTC. Translated: CASSLAVSGNYGYTF.

This rearrangement joins TRBV6-5 to TRBJ2-5, with 12 bases fitting TRBD2. The length of the CDR3 is 15 residues. V lost 7 bases and J lost 5; bases outside the gene matches: 8. CDR1 and CDR2 from the germline V gene are MNHEY and SVGAGI. The CDR3 loop reads CASIRLAGDGETQYF. The CDR3 nucleotides read TGTGCCAGCATCAGACTAGCGGGAGATGGGGAGACCCAGTACTTC.

CDR3 sequence reads: CASSLLGQGSSHTEAFF. CDR3 in DNA: TGTGCCAGCAGCTTACTGGGACAGGGTTCTTCCCACACTGAAGCTTTCTTT. The chain combines TRBV7-3 with TRBJ1-1, with 9 nucleotides matching TRBD1. This CDR3 region has 17 residues. Trimming at V came to 2 bases and at J to 3 bases, leaving 10 bases not matched to a gene. Germline assignment: CDR1 SGHTA and CDR2 FQGTGA.

The chain uses TRBV25-1 and TRBJ2-3, with D possibly being TRBD1 (5 bases). The V end was cut by 6 bases, the J end by 6 bases, with 13 bases between. The germline V gene encodes CDR1 MGHDK and CDR2 SYGVNS. The CDR3 sequence is 13 residues long. CDR3 residues: CASSPPGLDTQYF. DNA for the CDR3: TGTGCCAGCAGCCCGCCAGGGTTGGATACGCAGTATTTT.

The gene calls are TRBV28 and TRBJ1-2; D is perhaps TRBD1 (5 bases). V was trimmed by 7 bases and J by 4 bases, leaving 25 bases between them. Germline values: CDR1 MDHEN, CDR2 SYDVKM. CDR3 size: 17 residues. Written as DNA, the CDR3 is TGTGCCAGCAACTTTCCCAAGGGGAGGGGCCAGGGCTATGGCTACACCTTC. It specifies CASNFPKGRGQGYGYTF.

V gene TRBV3-1 (or the pseudogene TRBV3-2) combines with J gene TRBJ2-7, with TRBD2 matching over 8 bases. V shed 1 base, J shed 2 bases, and the junction held 1 base outside the gene matches. Germline CDR1 and CDR2: LGHDT and YNNKEL (reference sequence). CDR3 length: 14 amino acids. CDR3 nucleotides: TGTGCCAGCAGCCAAGGCGGGGGGACCTACGAGCAGTACTTC. Amino acid sequence: CASSQGGGTYEQYF.

The gene calls are TRBV15 and TRBJ2-7; D remains unclear. Germline V lookup: CDR1 LNHNV, CDR2 YYDKDF (reference sequence). V was clipped by 0 bases and J by 5 bases, with 11 bases between them. This CDR3 has 14 amino acids. CDR3: CATSRDQRWNEQYF. The CDR3 nucleotides are TGTGCCACCAGCAGAGATCAGAGGTGGAACGAGCAGTACTTC.

For the CDR3, the DNA is TGCAGCGCGCAGGGACAGCTGAACACTGAAGCTTTCTTT. It encodes CSAQGQLNTEAFF. This chain links TRBV29-1 with TRBJ1-1; 7 bases fit TRBD1. Germline V lookup: CDR1 SQVTM, CDR2 ANQGSEA. V trimming: 7 bases; J trimming: 0 bases; junction bases outside the gene matches: 5. CDR3 length: 13 amino acids.

The rearrangement joins TRBV18 to TRBJ1-2, with 7 bases identical to TRBD1. The germline CDR1 and CDR2 sequences are KGHSH and LQKENI. The CDR3 extends over 15 amino acids. V was pared by 3 bases and J by 2 bases, with 6 bases of the junction left unmatched. The CDR3 nucleotides are TGTGCCAGCTCACCGGCCAGGGGGACGAACTATGGCTACACCTTC. This codes for CASSPARGTNYGYTF.